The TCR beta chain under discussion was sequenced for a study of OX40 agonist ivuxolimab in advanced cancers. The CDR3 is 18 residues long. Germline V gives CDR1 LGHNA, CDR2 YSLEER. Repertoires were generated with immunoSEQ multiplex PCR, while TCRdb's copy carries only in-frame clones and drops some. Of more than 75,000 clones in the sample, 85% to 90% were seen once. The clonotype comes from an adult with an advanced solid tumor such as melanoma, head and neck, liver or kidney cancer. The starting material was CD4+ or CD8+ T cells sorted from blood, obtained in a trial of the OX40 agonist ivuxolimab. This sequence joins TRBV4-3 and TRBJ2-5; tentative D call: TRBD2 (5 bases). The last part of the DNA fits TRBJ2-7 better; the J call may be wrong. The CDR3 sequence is CASSQDVYGIRNSYEQYF. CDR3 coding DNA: TGCGCCAGCAGCCAGGACGTTTACGGGATTCGAAATTCCTACGAGCAGTACTTC.